The 23 T cell receptor beta chains below all came from one sample that was sequenced in a study of T cell responses to AZD1222 COVID-19 vaccine (dated by TCRdb to the early 2020s). Libraries were constructed by the immunoSEQ multiplex PCR assay. The immuneACCESS repertoire file appears here via TCRdb, limited to in-frame rearrangements. These files lack a portion of the clones; in checked studies, under half of the deficit traces to unresolved V genes, and the cause of the others is not known. This sample is represented by about 140,000 clones; 80% to 90% of them were singletons. Around 7.8% of the sample lies in the top ten. Taken with the paper, the label for time point translates to: baseline before first vaccination. The input for sequencing was peripheral blood, taken on day 0 of AZD1222 vaccination. The receptors were gathered from an adult in good health.

This clone was detected once. This chain joins TRBV5-6 and TRBJ1-4; D not certain. CDR1 and CDR2 (germline): SGHDT, YYEEEE. CDR3 length: 15 amino acids. V dropped 0 bases and J dropped 4 bases, with 10 bases sitting between them. Here the CDR3 reads CASSLVQDRNEKLFF. CDR3 sequence (DNA): TGTGCCAGCAGCTTGGTCCAGGACCGTAATGAAAAACTGTTTTTT.

The chain joins TRBV10-3 to TRBJ1-4; the D is unclear. Looked up from germline, CDR1 is ENHRY and CDR2 is SYGVKD. The CDR3 runs 14 residues. Trimming removed 5 bases at V and 2 bases at J, with 9 bases between. The CDR3 spells CAISPTDTNEKLFF. The CDR3 nucleotides read TGTGCCATCAGTCCAACAGATACTAATGAAAAACTGTTTTTT.

The J gene is TRBJ1-2, the V gene TRBV5-6, with 9 bases that match TRBD1. This CDR3 is 14 amino acids long. Germline lookup yields CDR1 SGHDT and CDR2 YYEEEE. The J segment lost 6 bases and the V segment lost 3 bases, leaving 6 bases of the junction unmatched. The CDR3 spells CASSYDRGVDGYTF. Here the CDR3 DNA reads TGTGCCAGCAGCTACGACAGGGGGGTCGATGGCTACACCTTC.

The chain combines TRBV30 with TRBJ1-2; D possibly corresponds to TRBD1 (6 bases). CDR1 and CDR2 from the germline V gene are GTSNPN and SVGIG (reference sequence). The V end was cut by 1 base, the J end by 4 bases, with 10 bases between. The CDR3 is 13 residues long. In DNA, the CDR3 is TGTGCCTGGAGTGGAGGGGGGGTCTATGGCTACACCTTC. Residues: CAWSGGGVYGYTF.

The gene calls are TRBV18 and TRBJ1-1, with D hard to call. V lost 2 bases and J 4 bases, leaving 8 bases between the germline ends. The germline CDR1 and CDR2 sequences are KGHSH and LQKENI. CDR3 size: 13 residues. CDR3 residues: CASSPSQTTEAFF. In DNA, the CDR3 is TGTGCCAGCTCACCATCACAGACCACTGAAGCTTTCTTT.

This chain links TRBV24-1 with TRBJ1-1; TRBD1 might be the D (5 bases). Trimming took 11 bases from V and 8 from J, leaving 14 bases between them. This CDR3 is 11 amino acids long. Germline loops: CDR1 KGHDR, CDR2 SFDVKD. The CDR3 nucleotides read TGTGCCAAGATCCGGGGGAGCGAAGCTTTCTTT. It yields the protein CAKIRGSEAFF.

V is TRBV7-2 and J is TRBJ2-1; D ambiguous. The CDR3 extends over 16 amino acids. V was pared by 1 base and J by 0 bases, with 10 bases between. Germline CDR1 reads SGHTA; CDR2 reads FQGNSA. CDR3 sequence reads: CASSLDAASSYNEQFF. Written as DNA, the CDR3 is TGTGCCAGCAGCTTAGATGCGGCCAGCTCCTACAATGAGCAGTTCTTC.

V usage is TRBV5-1 and J usage is TRBJ2-2; unclear D gene. This CDR3 is 15 amino acids long. Per germline, CDR1 SGHRS and CDR2 YFSETQ. Trimming stripped 2 bases from V and 1 base from J, with 9 bases between. DNA of the CDR3: TGCGCCAGCAGCTTCGGCACTGAGAACACCGGGGAGCTGTTTTTT. Its translation is CASSFGTENTGELFF.

This chain links TRBV9 with TRBJ1-2; D gene ambiguous. This CDR3 spans 14 amino acids. CDR1 SGDLS and CDR2 YYNGEE come from the germline V gene. Trimming cost V 0 bases and J 0 bases, with 6 bases left between them. For the CDR3, the DNA is TGTGCCAGCAGCGTAGGACAAACTAACTATGGCTACACCTTC. The encoded protein is CASSVGQTNYGYTF.

The gene calls are TRBV29-1 and TRBJ2-7; D perhaps matches TRBD1 (6 bases). The V gene's germline CDR1 is SQVTM and CDR2 ANQGSEA. With 3 bases removed from V and 2 bases from J, the gap between germline ends came to 8 bases. The CDR3 length is 12 residues. The CDR3 sequence: CSVEDRAYEQYF. In nucleotides, the CDR3 is TGCAGCGTTGAGGACAGAGCCTACGAGCAGTACTTC.

This chain links TRBV19 with TRBJ2-5; TRBD2 agrees at 8 bases. Per the germline V gene, CDR1 is LNHDA and CDR2 is SQIVND (reference sequence). The V segment lost 5 bases and the J segment 5 bases; nucleotides outside the gene matches: 10. The CDR3 has 15 amino acids. The CDR3 sequence: CASSPWTGRAETQYF. CDR3 DNA: TGTGCCAGTAGTCCGTGGACCGGGAGGGCGGAGACCCAGTACTTC.

The rearrangement links TRBV6-1 to TRBJ1-2, with D possibly matching TRBD1 (5 bases). Looked up from germline, CDR1 is MNHNS and CDR2 is SASEGT. V lost 2 bases and J 5 bases, leaving 12 bases between the germline ends. The CDR3 runs 14 residues. CDR3: CASSEPGRNYGYTF. The CDR3 DNA sequence: TGTGCCAGCAGTGAACCGGGGCGAAATTATGGCTACACCTTC.

The V gene is TRBV11-2, the J gene TRBJ1-2; D unclear. V was shortened by 3 bases and J by 8 bases, with 10 bases between the two germline ends. The CDR3 is 12 amino acids. Germline V gives CDR1 SGHAT, CDR2 FQNNGV. The CDR3 nucleotides are TGTGCCAGCAGCTTTACCGGGGAAGGCTACACCTTC. Translating gives CASSFTGEGYTF.

The rearrangement joins TRBV2 to TRBJ1-6; a weak D match, TRBD1 (5 bases). The CDR3 length is 12 residues. The germline V and J ends were trimmed by 6 bases and 5 bases, with 5 bases remaining between them. Germline loops: CDR1 SNHLY, CDR2 FYNNEI. The CDR3 DNA is TGTGCCAGCAGACAGGATAATTCACCCCTCCACTTT. Translation gives CASRQDNSPLHF.

V is TRBV24-1 and J is TRBJ2-2; D unresolved. CDR3 length: 15 residues. Looked up from germline, CDR1 is KGHDR and CDR2 is SFDVKD. V was pared by 4 bases and J by 8 bases, with 16 bases between. CDR3 loop: CATSDDKAVGGELFF. DNA for the CDR3: TGTGCCACCAGTGACGACAAGGCGGTAGGTGGGGAGCTGTTTTTT.

CDR3 in amino acids: CASRSGMAYEQYF. The DNA for the CDR3 is TGTGCCAGCAGATCCGGGATGGCCTACGAGCAGTACTTC. The V call is TRBV7-9, the J call TRBJ2-7, with a tentative D call TRBD2 (5 bases). The V end lost 6 bases, the J end lost 2 bases, and 11 bases lay between the germline ends. Per germline, CDR1 SEHNR and CDR2 FQNEAQ (reference sequence). The CDR3 covers 13 residues.

Comments on this clone: An end of the junction does not agree with germline; a read error may underlie this. V usage is TRBV5-6 and J usage is TRBJ2-5, with D possibly matching TRBD1 (6 bases). CDR1 and CDR2 (germline): SGHDT, YYEEEE. CDR3 length: 16 amino acids. CDR3: CASTLYIGQYQETQYF. DNA of the CDR3: TGTGCCAGCACCTTGTACATCGGACAGTACCAAGAGACCCAGTACTTC.

The chain employs TRBV19 and TRBJ2-1; 7 bases are a match to TRBD1. V shed 1 base, J shed 4 bases, and the junction held 10 bases outside the gene matches. This CDR3 region has 17 residues. Germline V gives CDR1 LNHDA, CDR2 SQIVND (reference sequence). The CDR3, as DNA: TGTGCCAGTAGTATAGCCCCCAACAGGGGCTTATACAATGAGCAGTTCTTC. Protein product: CASSIAPNRGLYNEQFF.

This chain joins TRBV7-8 and TRBJ1-6; D is ambiguous. The CDR3 runs 15 residues. Trimming left V 2 bases short and J 8 bases short, with 13 bases between. Germline CDR1 reads SGHVS; CDR2 reads FQNEAQ. CDR3 protein: CASSLFSPLDSPLHF. In DNA, the CDR3 is TGTGCCAGCAGCTTATTTAGCCCCTTGGATTCACCCCTCCACTTT.

V gene TRBV18 combines with J gene TRBJ1-1; D possibly corresponds to TRBD1 (5 bases). Germline CDR1 and CDR2: KGHSH and LQKENI. This CDR3 contains 14 residues. The V end was cut by 4 bases, the J end by 1 base, with 10 bases between. The CDR3 protein is CASSLPGKNTEAFF. The CDR3 nucleotides are TGTGCCAGCTCACTTCCAGGGAAGAACACTGAAGCTTTCTTT.

Points on this clone: An end of the junction does not agree with germline; a read error may underlie this. The rearrangement joins TRBV28 to TRBJ2-1; a weak D match, TRBD2 (6 bases). CDR1 and CDR2 (germline): MDHEN, SYDVKM. CDR3 length: 12 residues. CDR3 residues: CATSRRDEGQFF. DNA of the CDR3: TGTGCCACCAGTCGGAGGGATGAAGGGCAGTTCTTC.

DNA of the CDR3: TGTGCCAGCAGGCCGATGTCAGGGCTAACTGAAGCTTTCTTT. This sequence encodes CASRPMSGLTEAFF. This sequence joins TRBV5-6 and TRBJ1-1; D perhaps matches TRBD1 (5 bases). Germline CDR1 reads SGHDT; CDR2 reads YYEEEE. The germline V and J ends were trimmed by 5 bases and 5 bases, with 16 bases remaining between them. There are 14 residues in the CDR3.

This clone turned up a few times. The J gene is TRBJ1-4, the V gene TRBV6-6, with D possibly matching TRBD1 (5 bases). The CDR3 is 15 residues long. Trimming pared 1 base from V and 5 bases from J, leaving 11 bases between. Germline lookup yields CDR1 MNHNY and CDR2 SVGAGI (reference sequence). This CDR3 reads CASSYFGTGNEKLFF. DNA for the CDR3: TGTGCCAGCAGTTACTTCGGGACGGGGAATGAAAAACTGTTTTTT.